A selection of T cell receptor beta chains follows, all from one sample in a study of cytomegalovirus exposure and HLA in healthy donors. Only in-frame clones appear in the TCRdb table, and some are missing; sequencing was by immunoSEQ multiplex PCR. The sample carries about 130,000 clones, 83% recorded once. The sample taken for sequencing was PBMCs. The receptors here all came from a middle-aged woman in good health and CMV-seropositive. CDR3s include the opening cysteine and the closing phenylalanine or tryptophan. A D gene is named only where the DNA matches it firmly. Some rows have no size entry. The others give once, few or many, or a class for an expanded clone.

v_gene	abundance	len	j_gene	d_gene	CDR3nt	CDR3aa
TRBV4-2	NA	16	TRBJ1-1	NA	TGTGCCAGCAGCCAAGTAAGGGGGATTGTGAACACTGAAGCTTTCTTT	CASSQVRGIVNTEAFF
TRBV27	NA	14	TRBJ2-7	TRBD1	TGTGCCAGCAGTACGAGACAGGGGAGCTACGAGCAGTACTTC	CASSTRQGSYEQYF
TRBV19	NA	17	TRBJ1-5	NA	TGTGCCAGTAGCACAACTGCGGGCTTGAGGAGCAATCAGCCCCAGCATTTT	CASSTTAGLRSNQPQHF
TRBV4-2	NA	16	TRBJ2-7	TRBD2	TGTGCCAGCAGCCAGGCTACTAGCGGGAGCTCCTACGAGCAGTACTTC	CASSQATSGSSYEQYF
TRBV4-2	NA	15	TRBJ2-1	NA	TGTGCCAGCAGCGAAGACGGCACAGGGACCAATGAGCAGTTCTTC	CASSEDGTGTNEQFF
TRBV10-2	NA	13	TRBJ2-1	NA	TGCGCCAGCGCCGAAGGGAGGGACATTGAGCAGTTCTTC	CASAEGRDIEQFF
TRBV4-3	few	16	TRBJ1-1	NA	TGCGCCAGCAGCCAAGATCGGTCAGGGTTGAACACTGAAGCTTTCTTT	CASSQDRSGLNTEAFF
TRBV14	NA	17	TRBJ1-2	NA	TGTGCCAGCAGCCAAGATTGGAGTGGGGGGAGACCCAAGGGCTACACCTTC	CASSQDWSGGRPKGYTF
TRBV6-4	NA	16	TRBJ2-2	NA	TGTGCCAGCACCATGGAGGCGGGATTGAACACCGGGGAGCTGTTTTTT	CASTMEAGLNTGELFF
TRBV27	NA	17	TRBJ2-7	TRBD2	TGTGCCAGCAGTTTATCGGTTACCGGGACTAGAGAATACGAGCAGTACTTC	CASSLSVTGTREYEQYF
TRBV28	NA	14	TRBJ1-2	TRBD1	TGTGCCAGCATCAAAGACAGGGGGGCTTCTGGCTACACCTTC	CASIKDRGASGYTF
TRBV7-6	NA	15	TRBJ1-1	NA	TGTGCCAGCAGCTTAGGGGCCCGTTTGAACACTGAAGCTTTCTTT	CASSLGARLNTEAFF
TRBV5-1	NA	15	TRBJ2-7	TRBD2	TGCGCCAGCAGCCGATGGCCTCAAGCGGGGCGCGCGCAGTACTTC	CASSRWPQAGRAQYF
TRBV13	NA	19	TRBJ1-2	TRBD1	TGTGCCAGCAGAAGAAGCAGGGGGAATAGACTCACATTAAACTATGGCTACACCTTC	CASRRSRGNRLTLNYGYTF
TRBV13	NA	13	TRBJ2-5	NA	TGTGCCAGCAGCTTAGCGGACCAAGAGACCCAGTACTTC	CASSLADQETQYF
TRBV6-6	NA	14	TRBJ2-5	TRBD2	TGTGCCAGCAGGATGCGGGGGGAACAAGAGACCCAGTACTTC	CASRMRGEQETQYF
TRBV4-2	NA	15	TRBJ2-7	NA	TGTGCCAGCAGCCAAGTCAGGAACCCAACCTACGAGCAGTACTTC	CASSQVRNPTYEQYF
TRBV7-9	NA	15	TRBJ1-4	NA	TGTGCCAGCAGCCCCATACAGGGCGTAAATGAAAAACTGTTTTTT	CASSPIQGVNEKLFF
TRBV4-2	NA	15	TRBJ1-5	NA	TGTGCCAGCAGCCCCCGAGGGGGGGACAATCAGCCCCAGCATTTT	CASSPRGGDNQPQHF
TRBV6-1	few	14	TRBJ1-3	TRBD1	TGTGCCAGCGTGGACAGGGAGACTGGAAACACCATATATTTT	CASVDRETGNTIYF
TRBV5-1	NA	13	TRBJ1-1	NA	TGCGCCAGCAGCTTGAAGGGGTCGGCTGAAGCTTTCTTT	CASSLKGSAEAFF
TRBV5-6	NA	16	TRBJ1-3	TRBD1	TGTGCCAGCAGCTCGGACAGGGAGTCATTTGGAAACACCATATATTTT	CASSSDRESFGNTIYF
TRBV7-9	NA	14	TRBJ2-7	TRBD2	TGTGCCAGCAGCCGGACTAGCGCCTCCTACGAGCAGTACTTC	CASSRTSASYEQYF
TRBV27	NA	14	TRBJ2-7	NA	TGTGCCAGCGGTCCGAGAGGGAGAGTCCACGAGCAGTACTTC	CASGPRGRVHEQYF
TRBV6-4	NA	14	TRBJ2-1	TRBD1	TGTGCCAGCAGTCAAACAGGGGCCCCCAATGAGCAGTTCTTC	CASSQTGAPNEQFF
TRBV4-1	NA	14	TRBJ2-2	NA	TGCGCCAGCAGCCAACCTCATCAGACCGGGGAGCTGTTTTTT	CASSQPHQTGELFF
TRBV7-2	NA	13	TRBJ1-2	TRBD1	TGTGCCAGCAGCATGGGACAGGGAGGAGGCTACACCTTC	CASSMGQGGGYTF
TRBV13	NA	18	TRBJ2-1	TRBD2	TGTGCCAGCAGCTCAGGGTTGGCGGGAGACCTCAGTAACAATGAGCAGTTCTTC	CASSSGLAGDLSNNEQFF
TRBV7-3	few	13	TRBJ2-7	NA	TGTGCCAGCAGCTTAGGAGGAGGCTACGAGCAGTACTTC	CASSLGGGYEQYF
TRBV6-1	NA	14	TRBJ2-1	NA	TGTGCCAGCTTTCTAATAGGAGGTTACAATGAGCAGTTCTTC	CASFLIGGYNEQFF
TRBV18	few	13	TRBJ2-7	TRBD2	TGTGCCAGCTCCACTCAGCGGGAGAGCGAGCAGTACTTC	CASSTQRESEQYF